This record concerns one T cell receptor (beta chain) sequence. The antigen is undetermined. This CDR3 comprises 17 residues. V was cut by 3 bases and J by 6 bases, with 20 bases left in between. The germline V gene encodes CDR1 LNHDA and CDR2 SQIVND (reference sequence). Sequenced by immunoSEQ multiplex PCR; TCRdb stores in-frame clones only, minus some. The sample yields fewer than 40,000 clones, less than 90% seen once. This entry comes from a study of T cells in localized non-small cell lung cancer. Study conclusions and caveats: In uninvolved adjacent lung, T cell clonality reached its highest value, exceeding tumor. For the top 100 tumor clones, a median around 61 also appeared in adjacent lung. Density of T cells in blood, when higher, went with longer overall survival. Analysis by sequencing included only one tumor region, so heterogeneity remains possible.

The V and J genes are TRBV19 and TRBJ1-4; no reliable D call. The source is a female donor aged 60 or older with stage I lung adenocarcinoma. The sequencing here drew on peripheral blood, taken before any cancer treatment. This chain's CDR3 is CASSISSGKRRDEKLFF. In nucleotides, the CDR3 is TGTGCCAGTAGTATCTCTTCGGGGAAAAGGCGGGATGAAAAACTGTTTTTT.